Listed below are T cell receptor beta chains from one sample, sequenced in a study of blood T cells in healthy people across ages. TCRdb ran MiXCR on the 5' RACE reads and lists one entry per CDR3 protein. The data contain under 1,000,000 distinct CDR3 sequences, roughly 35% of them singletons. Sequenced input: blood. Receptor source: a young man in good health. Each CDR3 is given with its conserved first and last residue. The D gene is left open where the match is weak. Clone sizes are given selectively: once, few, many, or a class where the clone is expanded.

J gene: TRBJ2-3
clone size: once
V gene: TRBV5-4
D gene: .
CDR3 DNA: TGTGCCAGCAGCCACCTAGGGGGGACTAGCACAGATACGCAGTATTTT
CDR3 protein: CASSHLGGTSTDTQYF

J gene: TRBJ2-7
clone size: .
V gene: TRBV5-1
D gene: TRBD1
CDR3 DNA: TGCGCCAGCAGCTTAGAAACAGGGGGCGGGAACGAGCAGTACTTC
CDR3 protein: CASSLETGGGNEQYF

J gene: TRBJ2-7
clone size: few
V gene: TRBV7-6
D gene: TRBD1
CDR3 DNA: TGTGCCAGCAGCTTAGGGGACAGGTCGTACTTC
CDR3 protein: CASSLGDRSYF

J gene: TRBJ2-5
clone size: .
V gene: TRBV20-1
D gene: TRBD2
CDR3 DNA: TGCAGTGCTAGACATCAGACTAGCGGGCAAGAGACCCAGTACTTC
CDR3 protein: CSARHQTSGQETQYF

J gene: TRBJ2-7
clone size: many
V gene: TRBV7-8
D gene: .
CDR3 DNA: TGTGCCAGCAGCTTAGTTGGCAGGAAAGTCTCCTACGAGCAGTACTTC
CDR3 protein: CASSLVGRKVSYEQYF

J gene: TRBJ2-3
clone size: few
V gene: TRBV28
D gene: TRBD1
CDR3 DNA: TGTGCCAGCCCTCCGGGGGACGGGACAGGGATCACAGATACGCAGTATTTT
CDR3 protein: CASPPGDGTGITDTQYF

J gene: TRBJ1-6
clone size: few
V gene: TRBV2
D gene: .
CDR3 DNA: TGTGCCACCCTGGTCCAGGGTAATTCACCCCTCCACTTT
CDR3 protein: CATLVQGNSPLHF

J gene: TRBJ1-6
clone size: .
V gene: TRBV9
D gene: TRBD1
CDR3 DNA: TGTGCCAGCAGCCACACAGGGGCGAATAATTCACCCCTCCACTTT
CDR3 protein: CASSHTGANNSPLHF

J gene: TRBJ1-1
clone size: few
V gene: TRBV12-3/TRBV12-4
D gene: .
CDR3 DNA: TGTGCCAGCAAAACAACCGGGGCAGGGGCAGTTGAAGCTTTCTTT
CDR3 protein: CASKTTGAGAVEAFF

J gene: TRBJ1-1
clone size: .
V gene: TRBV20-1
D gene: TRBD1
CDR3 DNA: TGCAGTGCTAGATCACCCGGGACAGGGGGCGGAACTGAAGCTTTCTTT
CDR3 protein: CSARSPGTGGGTEAFF

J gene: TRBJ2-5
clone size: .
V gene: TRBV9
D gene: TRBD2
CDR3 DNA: TGTGCCAGCAGCGTGACAACTAGCGGGGTTGGCAATGAGCAGTACTTC
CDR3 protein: CASSVTTSGVGNEQYF

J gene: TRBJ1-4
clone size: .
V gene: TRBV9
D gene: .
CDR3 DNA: TGTGCCAGCAGCGTAGAGGGCAGAACGAATGAAAAACTGTTTTTT
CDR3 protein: CASSVEGRTNEKLFF

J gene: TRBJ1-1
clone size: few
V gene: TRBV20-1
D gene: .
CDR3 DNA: TGCAGTGCTGCCCCTGCGGACATGAACACTGAAGCTTTCTTT
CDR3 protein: CSAAPADMNTEAFF

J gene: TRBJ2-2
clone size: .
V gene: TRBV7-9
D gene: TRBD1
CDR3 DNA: TGTGCCAGCAGCTTGCAGCTGGGACAGGGGACCGGGGAGCTGTTTTTT
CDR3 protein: CASSLQLGQGTGELFF

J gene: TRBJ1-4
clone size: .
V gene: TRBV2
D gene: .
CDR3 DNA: TGTGCCAGCGGGGTTCCTAATGAAAAACTGTTTTTT
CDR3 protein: CASGVPNEKLFF

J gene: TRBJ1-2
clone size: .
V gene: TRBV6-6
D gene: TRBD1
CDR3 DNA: TGTGCCAGCAGTCCGGGACAGGGGATCTATGGCTACACCTTC
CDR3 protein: CASSPGQGIYGYTF

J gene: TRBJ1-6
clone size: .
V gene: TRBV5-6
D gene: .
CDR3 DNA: TGTGCCAGCAGCTTGGGGCGGAACGGCGCCTATAATTCACCCCTCCACTTT
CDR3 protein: CASSLGRNGAYNSPLHF

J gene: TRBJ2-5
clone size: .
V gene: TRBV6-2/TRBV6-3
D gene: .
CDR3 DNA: TGTGCCTTACGAGGAAATTTACAAGAGACCCAGTACTTC
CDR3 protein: CALRGNLQETQYF

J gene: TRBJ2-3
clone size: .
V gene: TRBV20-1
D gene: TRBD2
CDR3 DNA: TGCAGTGCTTCCGTCGCGGGGGGGGACGTCACAGATACGCAGTATTTT
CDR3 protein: CSASVAGGDVTDTQYF

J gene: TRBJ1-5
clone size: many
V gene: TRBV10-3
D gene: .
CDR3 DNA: TGTGCCATCAGTGGGACAGCTTCTAATCAGCCCCAGCATTTT
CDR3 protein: CAISGTASNQPQHF

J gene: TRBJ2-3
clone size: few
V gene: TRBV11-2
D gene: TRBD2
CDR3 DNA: TGTGCCAGCAGCTTAGGGGTGAGCGGGGGCTCACTGGAGTTCGTTACAGATACGCAGTATTTT
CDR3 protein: CASSLGVSGGSLEFVTDTQYF

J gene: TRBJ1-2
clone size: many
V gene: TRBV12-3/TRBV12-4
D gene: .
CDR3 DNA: TGTGCCAGCAGTTTGGGACCCGCGGCTCTGACTGTCTATGGCTACACCTTC
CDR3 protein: CASSLGPAALTVYGYTF

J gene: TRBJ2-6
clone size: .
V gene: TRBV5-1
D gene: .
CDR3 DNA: TGCGCCAGCGCCGAGTCTGGGGCCAACGTCCTGACTTTC
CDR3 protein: CASAESGANVLTF

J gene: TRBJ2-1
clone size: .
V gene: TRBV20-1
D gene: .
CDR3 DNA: TGCAGTGCTTACAAGCGGGCCCCCTACAATGAGCAGTTCTTC
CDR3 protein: CSAYKRAPYNEQFF

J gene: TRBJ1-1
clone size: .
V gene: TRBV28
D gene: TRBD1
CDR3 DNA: TGTGCCAGCATTCGGGACAGCACTGAAGCTTTCTTT
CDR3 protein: CASIRDSTEAFF

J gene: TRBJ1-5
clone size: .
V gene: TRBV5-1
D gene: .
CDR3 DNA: TGCGCCAGCAGCTTGGACTTAGGAGGGCCCCAGCATTTT
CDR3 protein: CASSLDLGGPQHF

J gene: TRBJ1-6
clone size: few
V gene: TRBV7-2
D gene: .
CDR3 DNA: TGTGCCAGCAGGGGGGGGGGACAAAATAATTCACCCCTCCACTTT
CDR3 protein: CASRGGGQNNSPLHF

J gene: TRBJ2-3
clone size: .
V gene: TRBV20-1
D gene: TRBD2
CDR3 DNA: TGCAGTGCTAGCGGACTAGCGGGGGTCACAGATACGCAGTATTTT
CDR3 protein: CSASGLAGVTDTQYF

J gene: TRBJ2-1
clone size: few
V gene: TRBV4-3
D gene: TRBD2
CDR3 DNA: TGCGCCAGCAGCCAAGTCGCTAGCGGGGGGTACAATGAGCAGTTCTTC
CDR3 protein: CASSQVASGGYNEQFF

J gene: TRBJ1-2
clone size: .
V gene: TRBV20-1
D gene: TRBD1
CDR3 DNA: TGCAGTGCTAGAGATGGGGGACAGGGGAATGGCTACACCTTC
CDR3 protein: CSARDGGQGNGYTF

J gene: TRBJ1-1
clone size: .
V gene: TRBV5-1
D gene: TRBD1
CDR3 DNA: TGCGCCAGCAGCTTGGGGGGACAGGGAGGATCGAACACTGAAGCTTTCTTT
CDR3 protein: CASSLGGQGGSNTEAFF

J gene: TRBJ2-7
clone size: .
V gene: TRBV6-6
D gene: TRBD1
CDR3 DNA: TGTGCCAGCACCACCGGGACAGGGAACCACGAGCAGTACTTC
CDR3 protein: CASTTGTGNHEQYF

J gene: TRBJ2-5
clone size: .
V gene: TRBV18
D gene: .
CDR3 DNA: TGTGCCAGCTCACCACAGACAGTTCAAGAGACCCAGTACTTC
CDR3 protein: CASSPQTVQETQYF

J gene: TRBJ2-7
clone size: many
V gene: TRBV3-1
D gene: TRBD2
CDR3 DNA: TGTGCCAGCAGCCAAGATGATCGGGGGGTTACCTACTACGAGCAGTACTTC
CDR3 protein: CASSQDDRGVTYYEQYF

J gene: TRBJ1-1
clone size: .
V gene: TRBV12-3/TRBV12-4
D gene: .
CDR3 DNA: TGTGCCAGCAGTTTAGGGACAGAGCTGAACACTGAAGCTTTCTTT
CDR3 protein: CASSLGTELNTEAFF

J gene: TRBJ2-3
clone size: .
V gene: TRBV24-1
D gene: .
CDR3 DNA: TGTGCCACCAGTGATTCGAGGAGCAACACAGATACGCAGTATTTT
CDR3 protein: CATSDSRSNTDTQYF

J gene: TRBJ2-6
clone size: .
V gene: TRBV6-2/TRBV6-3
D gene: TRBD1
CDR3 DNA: TGTGCCAGCAGTCCCGGGACAGTTGTGACCAACGTCCTGACTTTC
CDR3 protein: CASSPGTVVTNVLTF

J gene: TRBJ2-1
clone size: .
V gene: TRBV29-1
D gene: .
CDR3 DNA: TGCAGCGTTGAGGCCCCCAATTACAATGAGCAGTTCTTC
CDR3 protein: CSVEAPNYNEQFF

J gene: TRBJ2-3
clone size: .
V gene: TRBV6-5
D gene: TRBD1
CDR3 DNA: TGTGCCAGCAGTTTACGCGGGACAGGGAGGGATACGCAGTATTTT
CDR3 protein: CASSLRGTGRDTQYF

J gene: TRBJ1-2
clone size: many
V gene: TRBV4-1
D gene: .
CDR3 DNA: TGCGCCAGCAGCCACCCCGCGGACTCCTATGGCTACACCTTC
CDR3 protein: CASSHPADSYGYTF

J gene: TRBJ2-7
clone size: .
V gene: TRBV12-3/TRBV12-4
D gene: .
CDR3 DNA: TGTGCCAGCAGTCATACTACCGGGCAATACGAGCAGTACTTC
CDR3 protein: CASSHTTGQYEQYF

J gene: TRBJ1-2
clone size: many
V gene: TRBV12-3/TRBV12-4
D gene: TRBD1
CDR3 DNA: TGTGCCAGCAGGGGAACAGGGGATAACTATGGCTACACCTTC
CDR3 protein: CASRGTGDNYGYTF

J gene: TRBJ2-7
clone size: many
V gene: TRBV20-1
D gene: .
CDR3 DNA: TGCAGTGCGATTGCAGGGCTGGGTTACGAGCAGTACTTC
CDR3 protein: CSAIAGLGYEQYF

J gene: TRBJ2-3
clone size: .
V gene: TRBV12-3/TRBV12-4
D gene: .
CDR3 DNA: TGTGCCAGCAGGACAGGTGGCACAGAGACGCAGTATTTT
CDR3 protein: CASRTGGTETQYF

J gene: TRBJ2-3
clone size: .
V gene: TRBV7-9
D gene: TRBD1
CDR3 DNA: TGTGCCAGCAGCGGCGGGACAGGGGGTCCAGATACGCAGTATTTT
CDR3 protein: CASSGGTGGPDTQYF

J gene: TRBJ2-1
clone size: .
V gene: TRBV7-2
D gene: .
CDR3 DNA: TGTGCCAGCAGCTTAGGAGCTGTTGGGAATGAGCAGTTCTTC
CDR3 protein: CASSLGAVGNEQFF